A single sample gave rise to the 18 T cell receptor beta chains below, sequenced in a study of regulatory T cells in long-lasting Graves disease. To make TCR beta libraries, researchers used iRepertoire HTBI primers and Arm-PCR of CDR3 regions. TCRdb re-derived calls from the multiplex PCR reads in MiXCR, one entry per CDR3 protein. The sample yields approximately 400,000 distinct CDR3 sequences, roughly 16% seen once. The time point was: newly diagnosed GD, antithyroid drugs for less than 3 months. Following extraction of RNA from PBMCs, that RNA was used to make the TCR library. The sequencing here drew on peripheral blood mononuclear cells (PBMCs), taken at new diagnosis, from a patient treated with antithyroid drugs. These receptor sequences come from a female donor with Graves disease.

The rearrangement uses TRBV6-1 and TRBJ1-5, with D uncertain. The V end lost 6 bases, the J end lost 7 bases, and 22 bases lay between the germline ends. The CDR3 consists of 16 residues. The V gene's germline CDR1 is MNHNS and CDR2 SASEGT. This CDR3 is CASSSPTTSRGQPQHF. The CDR3 region has the DNA TGTGCCAGCAGCTCCCCGACAACATCCCGTGGACAGCCCCAGCATTTT.

This clonotype was seen at least ten times. The V call is TRBV7-9, the J call TRBJ2-7, with 8 bases lining up with TRBD2. CDR3 size: 15 residues. Trimming cost V 2 bases and J 1 base; bases outside gene matches: 4. Germline assignment: CDR1 SEHNR and CDR2 FQNEAQ (reference sequence). CDR3 coding DNA: TGTGCCAGCAGCTTAAGGTCTAGCGGGTCCTACGAGCAGTACTTC. This translates into CASSLRSSGSYEQYF.

This clonotype was recorded many times. The rearrangement uses TRBV12-3 or TRBV12-4 and TRBJ1-2; D is perhaps TRBD1 (5 bases). The CDR3 loop spans 12 amino acids. Trimming pared 5 bases from V and 7 bases from J, leaving 11 bases between. The CDR3 region has the DNA TGTGCCAGCAGTCCGGGGACCGCTGGCTACACCTTC. Protein sequence: CASSPGTAGYTF.

This clonotype was seen at least ten times. The chain employs TRBV28 and TRBJ1-2; a weak D match, TRBD1 (6 bases). The CDR3 is made up of 14 amino acids. CDR1 and CDR2 (germline): MDHEN, SYDVKM. V was pared by 5 bases and J by 7 bases, with 17 bases between. CDR3 sequence: CASSTRGDAGGYTF. In DNA, the CDR3 is TGTGCCAGCAGTACCAGGGGAGACGCAGGTGGCTACACCTTC.

This clonotype occurred many times. The chain has TRBV20-1 and TRBJ2-7; 7 bases agree with TRBD2. V was clipped by 3 bases and J by 3 bases; unmatched bases: 17. CDR1 is DFQATT and CDR2 is SNEGSKA in the germline V gene (reference sequence). The CDR3 runs 17 residues. The CDR3, as DNA: TGCAGTGCTAGCGGGCGGGGAGGGATAGCAAGGGTCTACGAGCAGTACTTC. Protein: CSASGRGGIARVYEQYF.

This clonotype was detected many times. The J gene is TRBJ2-2, the V gene TRBV7-2; 7 positions agree with TRBD1. Per the germline V gene, CDR1 is SGHTA and CDR2 is FQGNSA. The V segment lost 4 bases and the J segment 1 base; nucleotides outside the gene matches: 0. The CDR3 is made up of 14 amino acids. The CDR3 loop reads CASSWDRNTGELFF. The CDR3 DNA reads as TGTGCCAGCAGCTGGGACAGGAACACCGGGGAGCTGTTTTTT. Complete variable domain (other parts from reference TRBV7-2 and TRBJ2-2): GAGVSQSPSNKVTEKGKDVELRCDPISGHTALYWYRQSLGQGLEFLIYFQGNSAPDKSGLPSDRFSAERTGGSVSTLTIQRTQQEDSAVYLCASSWDRNTGELFFGEGSRLTVL.

This clonotype was seen more than once but under ten times. In nucleotides, the CDR3 is TGTGCCAGCAGCCAAGTGTGGAACAGGGGTAGCTCCTACAATGAGCAGTTCTTC. It codes for CASSQVWNRGSSYNEQFF. The chain has TRBV4-2 and TRBJ2-1; 7 bases map to TRBD1. The germline CDR1 and CDR2 sequences are LGHNA and YNFKEQ. J was trimmed by 0 bases and V by 1 base; bases with no gene match: 9. CDR3 length: 18 amino acids.

The rearrangement uses TRBV19 and TRBJ2-3; either TRBD1 or TRBD2 may supply D (5 bases each). V was clipped by 1 base and J by 0 bases, with 8 bases between them. The CDR3 runs to 15 residues. Germline CDR1 and CDR2: LNHDA and SQIVND (reference sequence). CDR3 coding DNA: TGTGCCAGTAGTATAGCAGGGAGTAGCACAGATACGCAGTATTTT. Protein product: CASSIAGSSTDTQYF.

The DNA for the CDR3 is TGCAGTGCGGTTGGGAACATTCAGTACTTC. It is translated as CSAVGNIQYF. This chain joins TRBV20-1 and TRBJ2-4, with no clear D. This CDR3 has 10 residues. Germline lookup yields CDR1 DFQATT and CDR2 SNEGSKA (reference sequence). Trimming removed 6 bases at V and 7 bases at J, with 7 bases between.

Worth noting for this clonotype: A single base separates this from a much larger clone, so it may be a read error. V is TRBV12-3 or TRBV12-4 and J is TRBJ1-2; D unclear. The CDR3 extends over 12 amino acids. The CDR3 loop reads CASSFRSDGYIF. DNA for the CDR3: TGTGCCAGCAGTTTCCGGAGCGATGGCTACATCTTC.

This clonotype was observed at least ten times. The chain carries TRBV2 and TRBJ2-3, with D possibly matching TRBD2 (5 bases). Trimming left V 5 bases short and J 5 bases short, with 17 bases between. CDR1 and CDR2 (germline): SNHLY, FYNNEI. CDR3 length equals 15 residues. CDR3 in amino acids: CASSSNREKGDTQYF. CDR3 in DNA: TGTGCCAGCAGTAGTAACCGGGAAAAGGGAGATACGCAGTATTTT.

The chain links TRBV6-2 or TRBV6-3 to TRBJ1-2, with D perhaps TRBD1 (5 bases). V lost 0 bases to trimming and J lost 7 bases, with 9 bases between them. Germline assignment: CDR1 MNHEY and CDR2 SVGEGT. The CDR3 runs 13 residues. The CDR3 spells CASSYSSGIGYTF. In DNA form, the CDR3 reads TGTGCCAGCAGTTACTCGTCAGGGATTGGCTACACCTTC.

V and J are TRBV29-1 and TRBJ2-2; the D is unclear. Germline values: CDR1 SQVTM, CDR2 ANQGSEA. Between the trimmed V and J ends, which lost 4 bases and 4 bases, there was a span of 7 bases. The length of the CDR3 is 12 residues. The CDR3 sequence: CSVVGPTGELFF. As DNA, the CDR3 is TGCAGCGTTGTCGGGCCCACCGGGGAGCTGTTTTTT.

This clonotype was observed many times. The gene calls are TRBV7-9 and TRBJ2-7; TRBD2 agrees at 10 bases. This CDR3 comprises 15 residues. V trimming: 0 bases; J trimming: 6 bases; junction bases outside the gene matches: 5. The germline CDR1 and CDR2 sequences are SEHNR and FQNEAQ (reference sequence). For the CDR3, the DNA is TGTGCCAGCAGCTTAGCGAGCGGGAGGGTACCCGAGCAGTACTTC. It encodes CASSLASGRVPEQYF.

This clonotype was seen many times. V and J are TRBV19 and TRBJ2-1; D is perhaps TRBD1 (6 bases). The germline V gene encodes CDR1 LNHDA and CDR2 SQIVND (reference sequence). The CDR3 is 14 amino acids. Trimming removed 3 bases at V and 8 bases at J, with 14 bases between. CDR3 sequence reads: CASSMRQGLHEQFF. In DNA form, the CDR3 reads TGTGCCAGTAGTATGAGGCAGGGGTTGCATGAGCAGTTCTTC. Using reference TRBV19 and TRBJ2-1 for the parts outside the CDR3, the full variable domain is DGGITQSPKYLFRKEGQNVTLSCEQNLNHDAMYWYRQDPGQGLRLIYYSQIVNDFQKGDIAEGYSVSREKKESFPLTVTSAQKNPTAFYLCASSMRQGLHEQFFGPGTRLTVL.

This clonotype came up many times. The V gene is TRBV5-6, the J gene TRBJ1-6; D is uncertain. From germline, CDR1 is SGHDT and CDR2 YYEEEE. This CDR3 is built from 17 residues. Trimming shortened V by 0 bases and J by 7 bases, and 17 bases separated the two germline ends. The CDR3 bases are TGTGCCAGCAGCTTGGTCCGGCAACTCGGGCGGAATTCACCCCTCCACTTT. This sequence encodes CASSLVRQLGRNSPLHF. The variable domain in full, completed from reference TRBV5-6 and TRBJ1-6, reads DAGVTQSPTHLIKTRGQQVTLRCSPKSGHDTVSWYQQALGQGPQFIFQYYEEEERQRGNFPDRFSGHQFPNYSSELNVNALLLGDSALYLCASSLVRQLGRNSPLHFGNGTRLTVT.

This clonotype was seen once. V is TRBV6-1 and J is TRBJ1-2; D is uncertain. The CDR3 contains 13 residues. Germline V gene data show CDR1 as MNHNS and CDR2 as SASEGT. Trimming took 6 bases from V and 2 from J, leaving 10 bases between them. CDR3: CASSLDFNYGYTF. Written as DNA, the CDR3 is TGTGCCAGCAGCTTGGATTTCAACTATGGCTACACCTTC.

In this sample, this clonotype turned up many times. The J gene is TRBJ2-7, the V gene TRBV6-5; 8 bases are a match to TRBD2. Per the germline V gene, CDR1 is MNHEY and CDR2 is SVGAGI. The V gene end was trimmed by 1 base and the J gene end by 4 bases; junction bases not matched to a gene: 9. The CDR3 is 16 amino acids. The CDR3, as DNA: TGTGCCAGCAGTTACTACCGGGAGGGCCTTTCGTACGAGCAGTACTTC. Translated: CASSYYREGLSYEQYF.